A single sample is the source of the 5 T cell receptor beta chains below, sequenced in a study of blood T cell repertoires in COVID-19. Produced via immunoSEQ multiplex PCR; TCRdb's table is partial and in-frame only. Found here are 650,000 to 800,000 clones, approximately 90% of them singletons; the top ten hold under 0.3%. Specimen: peripheral blood. These receptors all come from a woman younger than 35 with acute or convalescent COVID-19.

V and J are TRBV12-3 or TRBV12-4 and TRBJ1-2, with 9 bases matching TRBD1. V gave up 6 bases and J gave up 14 bases; unmatched junction bases: 7. This CDR3 has 11 residues. CDR3 DNA: TGTGCCAGCAGCCGGGCGGACAGGGGAACCTTC. It codes for CASSRADRGTF.

This sequence joins TRBV7-2 and TRBJ1-2; D uncertain. Germline-derived CDR1 and CDR2 are SGHTA and FQGNSA. This CDR3 contains 11 residues. V shed 2 bases and J shed 10 bases, with 8 bases lying between them. CDR3 nucleotides: TGTGCCAGCAGCTTAACCCACTACTACACCTTC. It yields the protein CASSLTHYYTF. Looking up the rest from reference TRBV7-2 and TRBJ1-2 gives the full variable domain: GAGVSQSPSNKVTEKGKDVELRCDPISGHTALYWYRQSLGQGLEFLIYFQGNSAPDKSGLPSDRFSAERTGGSVSTLTIQRTQQEDSAVYLCASSLTHYYTFGSGTRLTVV.

This clone was detected once. The CDR3 region is CASSPTDTYGYTF. The DNA for the CDR3 is TGTGCCAGCAGCCCCACCGACACCTATGGCTACACCTTC. The genes are TRBV7-9 and TRBJ1-2; D unresolved. Trimming took 5 bases from V and 4 from J, leaving 11 bases between them. The length of the CDR3 is 13 residues. Per the germline V gene, CDR1 is SEHNR and CDR2 is FQNEAQ (reference sequence).

The rearrangement uses TRBV9 and TRBJ1-1; D not certain. The CDR3 has 13 amino acids. Germline CDR1 reads SGDLS; CDR2 reads YYNGEE. Trimming took 3 bases from V and 8 from J, leaving 14 bases between them. The CDR3 sequence is CASSAPRKPEAFF. Written as DNA, the CDR3 is TGTGCCAGCAGCGCACCCAGGAAGCCCGAAGCTTTCTTT.

V is TRBV7-8 and J is TRBJ1-1; D is undetermined. Trimming took off 8 bases at V and 5 bases at J, with 18 bases between the two ends. CDR3 length: 14 residues. From germline, CDR1 is SGHVS and CDR2 FQNEAQ. The CDR3: CASRSPSYSTEAFF. The CDR3 coding sequence is TGTGCCAGCCGGTCCCCTTCCTATTCAACTGAAGCTTTCTTT.